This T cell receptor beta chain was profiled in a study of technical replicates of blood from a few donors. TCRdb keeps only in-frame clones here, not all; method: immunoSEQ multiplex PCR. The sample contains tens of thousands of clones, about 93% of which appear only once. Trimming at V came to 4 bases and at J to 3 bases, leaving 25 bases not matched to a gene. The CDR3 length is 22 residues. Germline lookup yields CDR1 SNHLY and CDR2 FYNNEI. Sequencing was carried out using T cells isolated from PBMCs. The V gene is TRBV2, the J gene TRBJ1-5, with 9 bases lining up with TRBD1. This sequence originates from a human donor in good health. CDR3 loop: CASSVPLAPQGATPYPNQPQHF. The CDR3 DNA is TGTGCCAGCAGTGTTCCGCTGGCCCCACAGGGGGCTACCCCCTACCCCAATCAGCCCCAGCATTTT.